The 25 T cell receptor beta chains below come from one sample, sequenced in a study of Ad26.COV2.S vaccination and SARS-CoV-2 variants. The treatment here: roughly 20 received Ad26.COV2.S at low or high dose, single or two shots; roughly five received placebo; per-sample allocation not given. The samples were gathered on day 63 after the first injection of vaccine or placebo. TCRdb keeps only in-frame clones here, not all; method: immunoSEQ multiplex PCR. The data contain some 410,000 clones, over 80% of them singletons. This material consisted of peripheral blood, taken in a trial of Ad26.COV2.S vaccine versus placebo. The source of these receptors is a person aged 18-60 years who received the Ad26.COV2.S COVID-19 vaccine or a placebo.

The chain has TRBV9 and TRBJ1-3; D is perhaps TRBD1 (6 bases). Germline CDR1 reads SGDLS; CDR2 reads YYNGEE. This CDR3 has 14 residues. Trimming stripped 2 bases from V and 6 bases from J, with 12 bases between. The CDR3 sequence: CASSVSGTKNTIYF. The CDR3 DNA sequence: TGTGCCAGCAGCGTCTCCGGGACAAAAAACACCATATATTTT.

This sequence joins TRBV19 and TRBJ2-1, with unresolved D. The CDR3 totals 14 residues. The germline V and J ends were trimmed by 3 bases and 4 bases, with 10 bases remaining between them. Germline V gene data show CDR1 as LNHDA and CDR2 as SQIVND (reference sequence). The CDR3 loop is CASSISADYNEQFF. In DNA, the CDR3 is TGTGCCAGTAGTATTTCGGCAGATTACAATGAGCAGTTCTTC.

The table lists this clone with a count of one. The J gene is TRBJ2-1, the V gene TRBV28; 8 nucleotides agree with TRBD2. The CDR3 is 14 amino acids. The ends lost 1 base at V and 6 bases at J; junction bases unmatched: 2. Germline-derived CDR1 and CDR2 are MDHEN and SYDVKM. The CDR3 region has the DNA TGTGCCAGCAGTTTATTCAGCGGGGGCAATGAGCAGTTCTTC. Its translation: CASSLFSGGNEQFF.

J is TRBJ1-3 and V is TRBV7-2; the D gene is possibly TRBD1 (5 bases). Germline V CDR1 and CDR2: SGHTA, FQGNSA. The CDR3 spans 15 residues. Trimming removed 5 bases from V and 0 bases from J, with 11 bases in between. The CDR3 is CASSVDSGSGNTIYF. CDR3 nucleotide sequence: TGTGCCAGCAGCGTAGACAGTGGCTCTGGAAACACCATATATTTT.

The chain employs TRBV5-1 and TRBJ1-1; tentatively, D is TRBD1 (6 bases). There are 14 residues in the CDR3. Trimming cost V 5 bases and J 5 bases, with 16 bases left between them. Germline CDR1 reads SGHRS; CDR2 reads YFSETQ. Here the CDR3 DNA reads TGCGCCAGCAGTTTCGAGGTAGGGGGGACTGAAGCTTTCTTT. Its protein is CASSFEVGGTEAFF. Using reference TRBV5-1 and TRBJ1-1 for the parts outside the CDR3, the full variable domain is KAGVTQTPRYLIKTRGQQVTLSCSPISGHRSVSWYQQTPGQGLQFLFEYFSETQRNKGNFPGRFSGRQFSNSRSEMNVSTLELGDSALYLCASSFEVGGTEAFFGQGTRLTVV.

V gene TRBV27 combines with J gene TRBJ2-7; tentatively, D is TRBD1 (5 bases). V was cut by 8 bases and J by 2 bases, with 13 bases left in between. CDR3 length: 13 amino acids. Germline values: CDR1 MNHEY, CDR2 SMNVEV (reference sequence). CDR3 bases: TGTGCCAGCGGTCCGGGCAGGGCCTACGAGCAGTACTTC. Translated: CASGPGRAYEQYF.

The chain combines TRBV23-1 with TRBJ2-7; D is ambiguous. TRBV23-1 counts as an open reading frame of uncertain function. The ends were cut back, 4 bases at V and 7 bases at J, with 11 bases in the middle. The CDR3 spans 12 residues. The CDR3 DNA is TGCGCCAGCAGTCTCCGACGTAGTGAGCAGTACTTC. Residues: CASSLRRSEQYF.

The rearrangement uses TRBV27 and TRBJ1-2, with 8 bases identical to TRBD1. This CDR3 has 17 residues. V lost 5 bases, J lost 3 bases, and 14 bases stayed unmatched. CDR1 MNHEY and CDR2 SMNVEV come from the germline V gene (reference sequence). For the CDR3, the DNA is TGTGCCAGCAGTAGAAGGACAGGGAGCAAAGATTACTATGGCTACACCTTC. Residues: CASSRRTGSKDYYGYTF.

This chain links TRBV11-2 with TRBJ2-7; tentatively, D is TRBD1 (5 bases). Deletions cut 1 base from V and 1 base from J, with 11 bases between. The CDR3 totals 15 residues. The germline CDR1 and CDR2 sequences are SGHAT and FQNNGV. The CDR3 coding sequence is TGTGCCAGCAGCTTAGCCCGCGACAGATCCTACGAGCAGTACTTC. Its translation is CASSLARDRSYEQYF.

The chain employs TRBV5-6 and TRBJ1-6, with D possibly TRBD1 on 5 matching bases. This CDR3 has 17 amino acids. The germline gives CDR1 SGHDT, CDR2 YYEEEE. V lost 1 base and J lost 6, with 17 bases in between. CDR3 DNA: TGTGCCAGCAGCTTGTGGGGTGGGGCCGGAATTAATTCACCCCTCCACTTT. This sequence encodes CASSLWGGAGINSPLHF. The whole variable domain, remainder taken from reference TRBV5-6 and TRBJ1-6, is DAGVTQSPTHLIKTRGQQVTLRCSPKSGHDTVSWYQQALGQGPQFIFQYYEEEERQRGNFPDRFSGHQFPNYSSELNVNALLLGDSALYLCASSLWGGAGINSPLHFGNGTRLTVT.

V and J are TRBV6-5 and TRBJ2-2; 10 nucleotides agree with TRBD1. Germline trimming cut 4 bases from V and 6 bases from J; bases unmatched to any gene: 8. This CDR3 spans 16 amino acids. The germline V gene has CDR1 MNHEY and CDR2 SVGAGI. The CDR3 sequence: CASSSETGGRAGELFF. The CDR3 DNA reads TGTGCCAGCAGTTCGGAGACAGGGGGCAGGGCCGGGGAGCTGTTTTTT.

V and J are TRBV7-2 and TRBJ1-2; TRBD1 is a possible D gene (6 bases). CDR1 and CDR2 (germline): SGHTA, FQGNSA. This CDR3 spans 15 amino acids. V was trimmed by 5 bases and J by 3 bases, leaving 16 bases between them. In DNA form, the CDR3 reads TGTGCCAGCAGCGCGCTGGGGGGGCACGACTATGGCTACACCTTC. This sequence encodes CASSALGGHDYGYTF.

The CDR3 reads CASRDGQPYNEQFF. The CDR3 DNA reads as TGTGCCAGCAGGGATGGACAGCCGTACAATGAGCAGTTCTTC. This chain uses TRBV5-6 with TRBJ2-1, with D perhaps matching TRBD1 (6 bases). The CDR3 extends over 14 amino acids. From germline, CDR1 is SGHDT and CDR2 YYEEEE. Deletions cut 5 bases from V and 4 bases from J, with 13 bases between.

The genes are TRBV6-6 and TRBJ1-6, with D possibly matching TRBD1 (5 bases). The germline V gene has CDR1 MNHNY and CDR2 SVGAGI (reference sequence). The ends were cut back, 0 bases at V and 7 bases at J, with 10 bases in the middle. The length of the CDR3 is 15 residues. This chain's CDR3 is CASSYSDIRNSPLHF. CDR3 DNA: TGTGCCAGCAGTTACTCGGACATCCGGAATTCACCCCTCCACTTT.

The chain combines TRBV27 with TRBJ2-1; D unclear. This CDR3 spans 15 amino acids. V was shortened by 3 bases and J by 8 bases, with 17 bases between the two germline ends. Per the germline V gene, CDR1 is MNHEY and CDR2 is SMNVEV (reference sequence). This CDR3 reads CASSFTPNRGDEQFF. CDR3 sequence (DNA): TGTGCCAGCAGTTTCACCCCGAATAGAGGCGATGAGCAGTTCTTC.

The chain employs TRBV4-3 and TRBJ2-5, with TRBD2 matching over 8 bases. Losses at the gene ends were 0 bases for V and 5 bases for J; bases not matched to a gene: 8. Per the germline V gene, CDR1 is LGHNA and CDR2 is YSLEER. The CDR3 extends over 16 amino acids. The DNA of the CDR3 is TGCGCCAGCAGCCAAGATTGGGTAACGGGGGGGGAGACCCAGTACTTC. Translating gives CASSQDWVTGGETQYF.

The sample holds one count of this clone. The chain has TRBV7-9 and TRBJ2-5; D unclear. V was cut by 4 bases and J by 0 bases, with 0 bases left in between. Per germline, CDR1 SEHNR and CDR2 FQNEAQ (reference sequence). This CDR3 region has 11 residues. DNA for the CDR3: TGTGCCAGCAGCTACCAAGAGACCCAGTACTTC. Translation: CASSYQETQYF. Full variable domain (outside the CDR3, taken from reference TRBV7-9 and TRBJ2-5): DTGVSQNPRHKITKRGQNVTFRCDPISEHNRLYWYRQTLGQGPEFLTYFQNEAQLEKSRLLSDRFSAERPKGSFSTLEIQRTEQGDSAMYLCASSYQETQYFGPGTRLLVL.

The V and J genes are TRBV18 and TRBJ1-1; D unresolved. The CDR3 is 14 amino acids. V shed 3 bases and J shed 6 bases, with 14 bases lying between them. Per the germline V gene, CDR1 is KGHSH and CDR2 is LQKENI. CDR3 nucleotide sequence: TGTGCCAGCTCACCTTTGTTCACATCGGCTGAAGCTTTCTTT. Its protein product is CASSPLFTSAEAFF. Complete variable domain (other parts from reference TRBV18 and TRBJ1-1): NAGVMQNPRHLVRRRGQEARLRCSPMKGHSHVYWYRQLPEEGLKFMVYLQKENIIDESGMPKERFSAEFPKEGPSILRIQQVVRGDSAAYFCASSPLFTSAEAFFGQGTRLTVV.

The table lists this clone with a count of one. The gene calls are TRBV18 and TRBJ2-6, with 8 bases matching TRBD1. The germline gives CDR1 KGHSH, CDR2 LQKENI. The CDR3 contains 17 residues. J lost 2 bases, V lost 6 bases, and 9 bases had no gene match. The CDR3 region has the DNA TGTGCCAGCTCTCCGACAGGGGTCAGTACTGGGGCCAACGTCCTGACTTTC. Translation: CASSPTGVSTGANVLTF.

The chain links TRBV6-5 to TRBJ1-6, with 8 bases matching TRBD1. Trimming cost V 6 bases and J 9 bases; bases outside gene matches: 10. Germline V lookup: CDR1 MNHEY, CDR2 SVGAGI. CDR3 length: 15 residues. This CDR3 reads CASRKMTGDLSPLHF. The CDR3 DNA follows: TGTGCCAGCAGAAAAATGACAGGGGACCTTTCACCCCTCCACTTT.

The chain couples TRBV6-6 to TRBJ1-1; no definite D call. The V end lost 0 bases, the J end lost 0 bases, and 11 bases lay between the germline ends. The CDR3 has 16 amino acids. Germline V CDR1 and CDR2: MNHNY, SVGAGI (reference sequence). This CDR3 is CASSYSRRSMNTEAFF. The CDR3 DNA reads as TGTGCCAGCAGTTACTCAAGACGGTCTATGAACACTGAAGCTTTCTTT.

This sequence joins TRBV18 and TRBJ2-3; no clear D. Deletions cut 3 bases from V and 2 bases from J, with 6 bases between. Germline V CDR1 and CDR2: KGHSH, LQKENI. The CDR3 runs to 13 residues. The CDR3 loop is CASSPLVTDTQYF. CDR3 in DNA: TGTGCCAGCTCACCTCTAGTCACAGATACGCAGTATTTT. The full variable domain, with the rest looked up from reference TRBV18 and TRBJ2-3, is NAGVMQNPRHLVRRRGQEARLRCSPMKGHSHVYWYRQLPEEGLKFMVYLQKENIIDESGMPKERFSAEFPKEGPSILRIQQVVRGDSAAYFCASSPLVTDTQYFGPGTRLTVL.

The CDR3 nucleotides read TGTGCCAGCTACGCGGGTCAAGTTAATGGCTACACCTTC. Amino acids: CASYAGQVNGYTF. V and J are TRBV25-1 and TRBJ1-2; D is uncertain. From germline, CDR1 is MGHDK and CDR2 SYGVNS. The V end was cut by 8 bases, the J end by 6 bases, with 16 bases between. The CDR3 is made up of 13 amino acids.

The CDR3 DNA follows: TGTGCCAGCAGCAGTCCGTTGACTGGCCTAATCACAGATACGCAGTATTTT. Encoded protein: CASSSPLTGLITDTQYF. The genes are TRBV5-4 and TRBJ2-3; D is undetermined. V was pared by 4 bases and J by 2 bases, with 20 bases between. The CDR3 is made up of 17 amino acids. CDR1 is SGHNT and CDR2 is YYREEE in the germline V gene (reference sequence).

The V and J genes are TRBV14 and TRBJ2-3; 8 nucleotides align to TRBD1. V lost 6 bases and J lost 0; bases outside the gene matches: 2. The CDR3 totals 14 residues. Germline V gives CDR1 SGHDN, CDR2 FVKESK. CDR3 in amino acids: CASRRQGSTDTQYF. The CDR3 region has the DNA TGTGCCAGCAGGAGACAGGGGAGCACAGATACGCAGTATTTT.